The 16 T cell receptor beta chains below all came from one sample that was sequenced in a study of shared clonotypes between healthy human individuals. The method was immunoSEQ multiplex PCR; TCRdb's version includes in-frame clones alone and lacks a portion of them. The profile shows over a million clones, around 78% of them singletons. The specimen was memory CD4+ T cells from PBMCs. Subset here: CD45RA-negative fraction. These receptors all stem from a man aged 18 to 29 in good health. Some clones in this sample may be carry-over from other donors' samples.

Concerning this clone: This same CDR3 is encoded by further DNA sequences in the sample. The CDR3: CASSIAGETQYF. CDR3 DNA sequence: TGTGCCAGTAGTATCGCAGGAGAGACCCAGTACTTC. J is TRBJ2-5 and V is TRBV19; no clear D gene. V lost 3 bases to trimming and J lost 4 bases, with 6 bases between them. CDR1 is LNHDA, CDR2 SQIVND, per germline (reference sequence). There are 12 residues in the CDR3.

This chain links TRBV5-5 with TRBJ1-4; unclear D gene. CDR1 is SGHKS and CDR2 is YYEKEE in the germline V gene (reference sequence). V was pared by 2 bases and J by 3 bases, with 11 bases between. CDR3 length equals 15 residues. CDR3 residues: CASSLLTDSNEKLFF. CDR3 coding DNA: TGTGCCAGCAGCTTATTGACGGATTCTAATGAAAAACTGTTTTTT. Together with reference TRBV5-5 and TRBJ1-4, the CDR3 gives the full variable domain: DAGVTQSPTHLIKTRGQQVTLRCSPISGHKSVSWYQQVLGQGPQFIFQYYEKEERGRGNFPDRFSARQFPNYSSELNVNALLLGDSALYLCASSLLTDSNEKLFFGSGTQLSVL.

In the case of this clone: Other DNA sequences within the sample encode an identical CDR3. This chain links TRBV9 with TRBJ2-1, with D possibly matching TRBD2 (5 bases). The CDR3 covers 15 residues. Per the germline V gene, CDR1 is SGDLS and CDR2 is YYNGEE. Deletions cut 0 bases from V and 2 bases from J, with 9 bases between. CDR3 loop: CASSVASGTYNEQFF. CDR3 coding DNA: TGTGCCAGCAGCGTAGCGAGCGGAACCTACAATGAGCAGTTCTTC.

This chain connects TRBV7-9 to TRBJ1-2; the match to TRBD1 covers 10 bases. V gave up 5 bases and J gave up 7 bases; unmatched junction bases: 7. Germline CDR1 reads SEHNR; CDR2 reads FQNEAQ (reference sequence). The CDR3 runs to 14 residues. CDR3 nucleotide sequence: TGTGCCAGCAGCCCAGGGACAGGGGTGGGTGGCTACACCTTC. Its translation: CASSPGTGVGGYTF.

This clone appeared a single time. This chain connects TRBV5-1 to TRBJ1-2; 7 bases line up with TRBD1. CDR1 is SGHRS, CDR2 YFSETQ, per germline. The J segment lost 3 bases and the V segment lost 5 bases, leaving 4 bases of the junction unmatched. The CDR3 spans 13 residues. The CDR3 nucleotides are TGCGCCAGCAGGTCCGGGACAGACTATGGCTACACCTTC. Protein: CASRSGTDYGYTF.

The chain combines TRBV5-1 with TRBJ2-2, with D possibly matching TRBD2 (5 bases). CDR1 SGHRS and CDR2 YFSETQ come from the germline V gene. Trimming pared 4 bases from V and 7 bases from J, leaving 14 bases between. This CDR3 region has 14 residues. The CDR3, as DNA: TGCGCCAGCAGCGCGGCGCCTCGGGGCGGGGAGCTGTTTTTT. This codes for CASSAAPRGGELFF.

The chain carries TRBV2 and TRBJ1-5; TRBD1 agrees at 7 bases. Per the germline V gene, CDR1 is SNHLY and CDR2 is FYNNEI. After removal of 5 bases from V and 3 bases from J, the junction contained 7 bases not matched to a gene. The CDR3 runs 15 residues. Here the CDR3 reads CASSPEGTANQPQHF. The DNA of the CDR3 is TGTGCCAGCAGTCCGGAGGGGACAGCCAATCAGCCCCAGCATTTT.

J is TRBJ1-1 and V is TRBV19; D might be TRBD1 (6 bases). Germline assignment: CDR1 LNHDA and CDR2 SQIVND (reference sequence). The CDR3 is 17 residues long. Trimming pared 5 bases from V and 5 bases from J, leaving 24 bases between. The CDR3 DNA follows: TGTGCCAGTAGTCGCAGCAGGGGAGAGTTAGGACGGACTGAAGCTTTCTTT. Its translation is CASSRSRGELGRTEAFF.

The gene calls are TRBV7-2 and TRBJ1-6, with 10 positions matching TRBD1. V was pared by 5 bases and J by 8 bases, with 6 bases of the junction left unmatched. CDR1 SGHTA and CDR2 FQGNSA come from the germline V gene. The CDR3 is made up of 15 amino acids. The DNA for the CDR3 is TGTGCCAGCAGCCGCCCCGGGACAGGGGATTCACCCCTCCACTTT. Translated, it gives CASSRPGTGDSPLHF.

There are a few counts of this clone. The sample contains more than one DNA sequence encoding this CDR3. The chain joins TRBV29-1 to TRBJ1-5; the match to TRBD1 covers 9 bases. Germline CDR1 and CDR2: SQVTM and ANQGSEA. CDR3 length: 12 amino acids. V shed 6 bases, J shed 5 bases, and the junction held 2 bases outside the gene matches. CDR3 protein: CSVRTGDQPQHF. The DNA for the CDR3 is TGCAGCGTACGGACAGGGGATCAGCCCCAGCATTTT. Variable domain in full (rest from reference TRBV29-1 and TRBJ1-5): SAVISQKPSRDICQRGTSLTIQCQVDSQVTMMFWYRQQPGQSLTLIATANQGSEATYESGFVIDKFPISRPNLTFSTLTVSNMSPEDSSIYLCSVRTGDQPQHFGDGTRLSIL.

The rearrangement uses TRBV7-2 and TRBJ2-1; D possibly corresponds to TRBD2 (6 bases). V lost 1 base, J lost 10 bases, and 11 bases lay in between. Per the germline V gene, CDR1 is SGHTA and CDR2 is FQGNSA. The CDR3 loop spans 13 amino acids. This CDR3 reads CASSLGWRDEQFF. CDR3 nucleotides: TGTGCCAGCAGCTTAGGATGGCGGGACGAGCAGTTCTTC.

This clone has only a few counts. The CDR3 sequence: CASSLVRATGGGPDTQYF. The CDR3 region has the DNA TGTGCCAGCAGCTTAGTTCGCGCGACGGGAGGGGGGCCAGATACGCAGTATTTT. The V and J genes are TRBV11-2 and TRBJ2-3; 8 nucleotides line up with TRBD2. V lost 1 base and J lost 4; bases outside the gene matches: 13. The CDR3 length is 18 residues. CDR1 and CDR2 from the germline V gene are SGHAT and FQNNGV.

This clone was recorded at least ten times. V gene TRBV6-1 combines with J gene TRBJ2-5; D ambiguous. The CDR3 totals 13 residues. V was pared by 6 bases and J by 5 bases, with 13 bases between. Germline V lookup: CDR1 MNHNS, CDR2 SASEGT. The CDR3 DNA reads TGTGCCAGCAGACTACCTTTGTGGGAGACCCAGTACTTC. As protein: CASRLPLWETQYF.

V is TRBV7-2 and J is TRBJ2-1; the match to TRBD2 covers 8 bases. The germline V gene has CDR1 SGHTA and CDR2 FQGNSA. V lost 6 bases to trimming and J lost 0 bases; unmatched junction nucleotides: 4. CDR3 length: 15 amino acids. CDR3 amino acids: CASRQGLASYNEQFF. CDR3 nucleotide sequence: TGTGCCAGCAGGCAAGGACTAGCCTCCTACAATGAGCAGTTCTTC. The variable domain in full, completed from reference TRBV7-2 and TRBJ2-1, reads GAGVSQSPSNKVTEKGKDVELRCDPISGHTALYWYRQSLGQGLEFLIYFQGNSAPDKSGLPSDRFSAERTGGSVSTLTIQRTQQEDSAVYLCASRQGLASYNEQFFGPGTRLTVL.

The chain couples TRBV30 to TRBJ2-7; D not resolved. The CDR3 length is 13 residues. Germline V CDR1 and CDR2: GTSNPN, SVGIG (reference sequence). V was pared by 4 bases and J by 5 bases, with 15 bases between. CDR3 amino acids: CAWNGNQPDEQYF. In DNA form, the CDR3 reads TGTGCCTGGAACGGCAACCAACCGGACGAGCAGTACTTC. Drawing the rest from reference TRBV30 and TRBJ2-7, the complete variable domain is SQTIHQWPATLVQPVGSPLSLECTVEGTSNPNLYWYRQAAGRGLQLLFYSVGIGQISSEVPQNLSASRPQDRQFILSSKKLLLSDSGFYLCAWNGNQPDEQYFGPGTRLTVT.

The chain joins TRBV11-2 to TRBJ2-7; D is uncertain. Trimming cost V 3 bases and J 7 bases, with 13 bases left between them. CDR3 length: 13 amino acids. CDR1 is SGHAT, CDR2 FQNNGV, per germline. This chain's CDR3 is CASSFSSSLEQYF. In DNA form, the CDR3 reads TGTGCCAGCAGCTTCAGCTCCAGCTTGGAGCAGTACTTC.